Sequencing of this T cell receptor (beta chain) was carried out in a study of blood T cell repertoires in COVID-19. Turning to the study itself: Acute and convalescent COVID-19 specimens originated in the United States, Italy and Spain. The analysed material was cDNA or gDNA that came from T cells, B-cell-depleted T cells, or PBMCs.

Authors' processing steps: Estimation of nucleated cell counts was performed using reference gene primer amplification. TCRdb's copy holds only in-frame clones and misses some; the assay was immunoSEQ multiplex PCR. V and J calls plus clone size are reproduced from that table; the DNA served to infer D and trimming. The table records around 200,000 clones, approximately 91% of them present only once. The CDR3 runs 12 residues. The V end lost 3 bases, the J end lost 6 bases, and 9 bases lay between the germline ends. Looked up from germline, CDR1 is SGHRS and CDR2 is YFSETQ. The J gene is TRBJ1-2, the V gene TRBV5-1; D is unclear. Material: peripheral blood. The TCR was taken from a man under 40 with acute or convalescent COVID-19. The CDR3 region is CASSSPGDGYTF. The DNA of the CDR3 is TGCGCCAGCAGCTCCCCCGGGGATGGCTACACCTTC. Full variable domain (outside the CDR3, taken from reference TRBV5-1 and TRBJ1-2): KAGVTQTPRYLIKTRGQQVTLSCSPISGHRSVSWYQQTPGQGLQFLFEYFSETQRNKGNFPGRFSGRQFSNSRSEMNVSTLELGDSALYLCASSSPGDGYTFGSGTRLTVV.